This T cell receptor (beta chain) was captured in a study of OX40 agonist ivuxolimab in advanced cancers. In germline, CDR1 is GTSNPN, CDR2 SVGIG (reference sequence). Trimming stripped 1 base from V and 0 bases from J, with 10 bases between. The CDR3 spans 15 residues. The data were produced by immunoSEQ multiplex PCR, yet TCRdb's version contains in-frame clones alone and is incomplete. This sample yields roughly 83,000 clones, of which 75% to 95% are seen a single time; almost 8.5% belongs to the top ten. The TCR sequence derives from an adult with an advanced solid tumor such as melanoma, head and neck, liver or kidney cancer. The chain combines TRBV30 with TRBJ1-3; possibly TRBD1 for D (6 bases). Here the sequenced sample was CD4+ or CD8+ T cells sorted from blood, taken in a trial of the OX40 agonist ivuxolimab. CDR3 amino acids: CAWSGQVFSGNTIYF. CDR3 nucleotide sequence: TGTGCCTGGAGTGGACAGGTCTTCTCTGGAAACACCATATATTTT.